These 16 T cell receptor beta chains came from one sample sequenced in a study of T cells in tumors after PD-1 blockade (dated by TCRdb to between 2019 and 2020). The sample's time point label is to be understood as: before anti-PD-1 therapy. The protocol used for the library was the immunoSEQ multiplex PCR assay. The immuneACCESS repertoire file appears here via TCRdb, limited to in-frame rearrangements. These files lack a portion of the clones; in checked studies, under half of the deficit traces to unresolved V genes, and the cause of the others is not known. This sample holds about 33,000 clones; about 77% were observed only once. The ten largest clones add up to under 40% of the sample. Specimen: PBMCs, collected before anti-PD-1 treatment. These receptors all stem from a human donor with basal cell carcinoma.

The chain combines TRBV19 with TRBJ1-2; no clear D. The germline CDR1 and CDR2 sequences are LNHDA and SQIVND (reference sequence). V was pared by 2 bases and J by 7 bases, with 8 bases between. The CDR3 has 12 residues. The CDR3 is CASSISGSGYTF. The CDR3 DNA sequence: TGTGCCAGTAGTATATCGGGGAGTGGCTACACCTTC.

This clone was counted only a few times. This chain uses TRBV4-3 with TRBJ1-5, with D perhaps matching TRBD1 (5 bases). The CDR3 is 15 residues long. V lost 4 bases to trimming and J lost 7 bases, with 17 bases between them. Germline V gene lookup returns CDR1 LGHNA and CDR2 YSLEER. The CDR3 here is CASSPDSGVEQPQHF. The CDR3 region has the DNA TGCGCCAGCAGCCCAGACTCGGGGGTTGAACAGCCCCAGCATTTT.

Here the CDR3 DNA reads TGTGCCATCCAGGGAGCCTCTGGCACACCCCTCCACTTT. As protein: CAIQGASGTPLHF. The chain links TRBV6-5 to TRBJ1-6, with D perhaps matching TRBD1 (5 bases). Trimming took 10 bases from V and 11 from J, leaving 18 bases between them. This CDR3 comprises 13 residues. CDR1 and CDR2 (germline): MNHEY, SVGAGI.

The chain joins TRBV19 to TRBJ1-5; D call uncertain. This CDR3 is 16 amino acids long. Looked up from germline, CDR1 is LNHDA and CDR2 is SQIVND (reference sequence). Deletions cut 5 bases from V and 1 base from J, with 15 bases between. CDR3 DNA sequence: TGTGCCAGTAGTTCAATTTCCCCAGTAAGCAATCAGCCCCAGCATTTT. Translating it yields CASSSISPVSNQPQHF.

The rearrangement links TRBV10-3 to TRBJ2-7, with D perhaps matching TRBD1 or TRBD2 (5 bases each). There are 14 residues in the CDR3. V was clipped by 3 bases and J by 2 bases, with 11 bases between them. Germline V lookup: CDR1 ENHRY, CDR2 SYGVKD. In nucleotides, the CDR3 is TGTGCCATCAGTGAACGCTTGGGGGCCTACGAGCAGTACTTC. Translated, it gives CAISERLGAYEQYF.

Details on this clone: At one boundary the junction diverges from the germline segment, which might be a read error. The chain carries TRBV7-7 and TRBJ2-3, with 14 bases lining up with TRBD2. CDR1 and CDR2 from the germline V gene are SSHAT and FNYEAQ (reference sequence). The CDR3 contains 16 residues. CDR3 bases: TGTGCTAGCAGCCTAAGACTAGCGGGAGGGCAAGATACGCAGTATTTT. Its protein product is CASSLRLAGGQDTQYF.

This chain connects TRBV5-5 to TRBJ2-3; 8 bases line up with TRBD1. CDR1 and CDR2 (germline): SGHKS, YYEKEE (reference sequence). This CDR3 has 15 residues. Germline trimming cut 5 bases from V and 2 bases from J; bases unmatched to any gene: 7. CDR3 coding DNA: TGTGCCAGCAGTTCTGACAGGGGACACACAGATACGCAGTATTTT. Its translation: CASSSDRGHTDTQYF.

This clone was observed a few times. This chain joins TRBV30 and TRBJ1-2; D is possibly TRBD1 (5 bases). V was shortened by 5 bases and J by 1 base, with 8 bases between the two germline ends. The length of the CDR3 is 12 residues. CDR1 GTSNPN and CDR2 SVGIG come from the germline V gene (reference sequence). CDR3 DNA sequence: TGTGCCTGGGAGAGGGGTAACTATGGCTACACCTTC. Protein: CAWERGNYGYTF.

This clone was recorded once. At one of its ends the junction is not consistent with the germline gene, which may arise from a read error. The chain has TRBV4-1 and TRBJ1-2, with D possibly being TRBD1 (5 bases). The CDR3 contains 16 residues. Per the germline V gene, CDR1 is MGHRA and CDR2 is YSYEKL. The CDR3: CASTANAHSRGSGYIF. The DNA of the CDR3 is TGCGCCAGCACGGCGAATGCCCATTCAAGGGGCAGTGGCTACATCTTC.

The V gene is TRBV3-1 (or the pseudogene TRBV3-2), the J gene TRBJ1-1; D gene unclear. Germline V gene lookup returns CDR1 LGHDT and CDR2 YNNKEL (reference sequence). Trimming removed 8 bases at V and 5 bases at J, with 9 bases between. The length of the CDR3 is 11 residues. The CDR3 DNA follows: TGTGCCAGCGCCGGGGTTACTGAAGCTTTCTTT. Translation gives CASAGVTEAFF.

The chain combines TRBV4-3 with TRBJ2-1; 8 nucleotides line up with TRBD2. The V segment lost 4 bases and the J segment 8 bases; nucleotides outside the gene matches: 4. From germline, CDR1 is LGHNA and CDR2 YSLEER. The CDR3 extends over 13 amino acids. The CDR3 nucleotides read TGCGCCAGCAGCCGCCGGGAGGGGTATGAGCAGTTCTTC. This gives the protein CASSRREGYEQFF.

The chain uses TRBV6-1 and TRBJ2-5; D is unresolved. V lost 1 base, J lost 5 bases, and 11 bases lay in between. The CDR3 extends over 14 amino acids. Germline values: CDR1 MNHNS, CDR2 SASEGT. The CDR3 region is CASSEGPGRETQYF. The DNA of the CDR3 is TGTGCCAGCAGTGAAGGTCCGGGCCGGGAGACCCAGTACTTC.

The V and J genes are TRBV6-6 and TRBJ1-1; tentative D call: TRBD1 (6 bases). The CDR3 totals 14 residues. V dropped 6 bases and J dropped 1 base, with 12 bases sitting between them. CDR1 is MNHNY and CDR2 is SVGAGI in the germline V gene (reference sequence). The CDR3 coding sequence is TGTGCCAGCAGACTATCGACAGGGAACACTGAAGCTTTCTTT. It is translated as CASRLSTGNTEAFF.

The chain uses TRBV25-1 and TRBJ2-2; possible D gene TRBD2, 6 bases. The CDR3 is made up of 15 amino acids. The V and J ends lost 4 bases and 4 bases respectively, with 13 bases between them. The germline V gene has CDR1 MGHDK and CDR2 SYGVNS. The CDR3 loop reads CASSVPGESTGELFF. DNA of the CDR3: TGTGCCAGCAGTGTACCGGGAGAAAGCACCGGGGAGCTGTTTTTT.

This chain uses TRBV5-5 with TRBJ2-1; D is possibly TRBD2 (5 bases). In germline, CDR1 is SGHKS, CDR2 YYEKEE (reference sequence). The V gene lost 2 bases and the J gene lost 5 bases, with 8 bases spanning the gap. This CDR3 has 13 amino acids. CDR3 nucleotides: TGTGCCAGCAGCTTCCCCGGGGACAATGAGCAGTTCTTC. Protein product: CASSFPGDNEQFF.

Here the CDR3 DNA reads TGTGCCAGTAGTGCCTCAACCGGGACAGTGTTAAACACTGAAGCTTTCTTT. Translation: CASSASTGTVLNTEAFF. The chain carries TRBV19 and TRBJ1-1; TRBD1 aligns across 7 bases. V was clipped by 5 bases and J by 2 bases; unmatched bases: 14. Per the germline V gene, CDR1 is LNHDA and CDR2 is SQIVND (reference sequence). The CDR3 extends over 17 amino acids.